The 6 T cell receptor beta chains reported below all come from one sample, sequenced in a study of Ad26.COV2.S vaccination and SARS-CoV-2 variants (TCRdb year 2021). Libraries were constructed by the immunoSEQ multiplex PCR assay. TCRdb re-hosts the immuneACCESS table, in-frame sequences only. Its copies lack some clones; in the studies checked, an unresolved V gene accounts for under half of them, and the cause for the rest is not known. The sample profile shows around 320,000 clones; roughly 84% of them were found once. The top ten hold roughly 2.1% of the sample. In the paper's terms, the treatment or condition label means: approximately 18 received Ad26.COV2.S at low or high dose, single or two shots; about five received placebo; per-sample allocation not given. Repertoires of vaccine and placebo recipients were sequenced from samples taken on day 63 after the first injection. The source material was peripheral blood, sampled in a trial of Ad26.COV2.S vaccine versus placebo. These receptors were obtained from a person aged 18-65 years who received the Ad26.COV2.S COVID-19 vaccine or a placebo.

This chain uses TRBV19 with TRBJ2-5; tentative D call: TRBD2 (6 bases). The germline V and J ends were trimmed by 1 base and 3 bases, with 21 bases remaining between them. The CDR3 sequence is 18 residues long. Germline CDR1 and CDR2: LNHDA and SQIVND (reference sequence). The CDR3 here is CASSIAKGGRRIEETQYF. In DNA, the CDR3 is TGTGCCAGTAGTATAGCCAAGGGAGGCAGGAGGATCGAAGAGACCCAGTACTTC.

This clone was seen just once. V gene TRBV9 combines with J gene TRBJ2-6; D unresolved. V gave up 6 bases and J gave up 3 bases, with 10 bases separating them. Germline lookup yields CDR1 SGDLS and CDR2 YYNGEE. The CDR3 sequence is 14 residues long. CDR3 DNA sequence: TGTGCCAGCACCCCTTTGGGTGGGGCCAACGTCCTGACTTTC. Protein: CASTPLGGANVLTF.

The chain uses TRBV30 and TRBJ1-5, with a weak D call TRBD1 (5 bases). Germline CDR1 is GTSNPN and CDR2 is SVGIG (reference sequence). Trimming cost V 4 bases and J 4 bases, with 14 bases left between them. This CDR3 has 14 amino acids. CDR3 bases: TGTGCCTGGACGCAGGGATTTGGAAATCAGCCCCAGCATTTT. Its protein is CAWTQGFGNQPQHF.

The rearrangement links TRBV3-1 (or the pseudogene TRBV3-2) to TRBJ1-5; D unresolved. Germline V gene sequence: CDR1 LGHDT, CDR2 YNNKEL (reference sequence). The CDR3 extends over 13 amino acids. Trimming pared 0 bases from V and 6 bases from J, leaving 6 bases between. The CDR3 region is CASSQDLGQPQHF. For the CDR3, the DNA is TGTGCCAGCAGCCAAGATCTTGGTCAGCCCCAGCATTTT.

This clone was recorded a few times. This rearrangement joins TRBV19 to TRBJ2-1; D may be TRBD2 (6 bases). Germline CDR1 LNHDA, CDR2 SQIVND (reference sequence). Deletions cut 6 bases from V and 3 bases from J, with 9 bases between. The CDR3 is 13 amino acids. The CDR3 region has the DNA TGTGCCAGTAGGGGGCGGGGCTACAATGAGCAGTTCTTC. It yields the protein CASRGRGYNEQFF.

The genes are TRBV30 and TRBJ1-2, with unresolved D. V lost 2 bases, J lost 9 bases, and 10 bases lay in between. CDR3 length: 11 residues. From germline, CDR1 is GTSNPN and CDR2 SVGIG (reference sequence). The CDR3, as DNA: TGTGCCTGGAGTCGACTTTCAAGCTACACCTTC. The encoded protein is CAWSRLSSYTF.